This TCR beta chain was found in a study of OX40 agonist ivuxolimab in advanced cancers. Sequenced by immunoSEQ multiplex PCR; TCRdb stores in-frame clones only, minus some. This sample has about 60,000 clones; around 83% occur once, and the top ten carry more than 0.9%. The CDR3 has 14 amino acids. Germline CDR1 MNHEY, CDR2 SVGAGI. V lost 6 bases to trimming and J lost 2 bases; unmatched junction nucleotides: 6. This specimen was CD4+ or CD8+ T cells sorted from blood, taken in a trial of the OX40 agonist ivuxolimab. The genes are TRBV6-5 and TRBJ1-1; 7 nucleotides align to TRBD1. The origin of this receptor is an adult with an advanced solid tumor such as melanoma, head and neck, liver or kidney cancer. In DNA, the CDR3 is TGTGCCAGCAGGCTACACAGGGGAAACACTGAAGCTTTCTTT. Translation: CASRLHRGNTEAFF.